This TCR beta chain was found in a study of CD8 T cells in Susac syndrome. The CDR3 has 13 residues. V lost 4 bases and J lost 10; bases outside the gene matches: 4. Germline V gene sequence: CDR1 SQVTM, CDR2 ANQGSEA. An input of about 0.5 to 1 ug of RNA was subjected to reverse transcription using random hexamers. Each CDR3 protein gets one entry after TCRdb re-called the immunoSEQ multiplex PCR reads with MiXCR. The sample lists about 180,000 distinct CDR3 sequences, nearly 97% occurring once. Sequenced sample: CD4+ T cells from PBMCs. This chain joins TRBV29-1 and TRBJ1-6; 10 bases agree with TRBD1. The TCR comes from a human donor with multiple sclerosis. The CDR3 loop reads CSVGDRGGSPLHF. The CDR3 DNA is TGCAGCGTTGGGGACAGGGGAGGATCACCCCTCCACTTT.